This record concerns one TCR beta chain sequence. Repertoires were generated with immunoSEQ multiplex PCR, while TCRdb's copy carries only in-frame clones and drops some. Among fewer than 80,000 clones listed, roughly 92% were seen once. The V segment lost 5 bases and the J segment 4 bases; nucleotides outside the gene matches: 6. This CDR3 spans 14 amino acids. Germline CDR1 is MDHEN and CDR2 is SYDVKM. This sample is part of a study of blood T cell repertoires in COVID-19. The genes are TRBV28 and TRBJ2-3; 7 bases map to TRBD1. The receptor was isolated from a human donor in a cohort sampled during active COVID-19. The sequenced sample was peripheral blood. CDR3 in amino acids: CASSHGQAPDTQYF. For the CDR3, the DNA is TGTGCCAGCAGTCACGGACAGGCCCCAGATACGCAGTATTTT.